These 23 T cell receptor beta chains originate from one sample sequenced in a study of cytomegalovirus exposure and HLA in healthy donors (TCRdb year 2017). The library was built by means of the immunoSEQ multiplex PCR assay. For the multiplex PCR, a mixture combining 60 forward primers for TCR Vbeta segments and 13 reverse primers for TCR Jbeta segments was used. Sourced from immuneACCESS, this table was stored by TCRdb with only in-frame sequences that have V and J called. A share of the clones is absent; for the studies checked, an unresolved V gene accounts for under half, and the remainder has no known explanation. The table for this sample lists about 170,000 clones; more than 80% of them were counted only once. The ten largest clonotypes hold approximately 0.8% of the sample. Sequencing used PBMCs. Receptors were obtained from a woman younger than 30 in good health and CMV-seronegative.

This chain joins TRBV9 and TRBJ1-1, with D possibly matching TRBD1 (5 bases). V gave up 5 bases and J gave up 5 bases, with 16 bases separating them. This CDR3 region has 14 residues. The germline CDR1 and CDR2 sequences are SGDLS and YYNGEE. The CDR3 protein is CASSPSQGQTEAFF. CDR3 sequence (DNA): TGTGCCAGCAGTCCCTCTCAGGGTCAGACTGAAGCTTTCTTT.

The rearrangement uses TRBV6-1 and TRBJ1-5; a possible D gene is TRBD1 (5 bases). V lost 1 base to trimming and J lost 2 bases, with 15 bases between them. The germline V gene encodes CDR1 MNHNS and CDR2 SASEGT. This CDR3 spans 17 amino acids. CDR3 residues: CASSEGGGARGNQPQHF. The CDR3 DNA follows: TGTGCCAGCAGTGAAGGAGGAGGGGCAAGGGGCAATCAGCCCCAGCATTTT.

The chain uses TRBV15 and TRBJ2-7; 9 bases align to TRBD1. The junction had 13 bases not matched to a gene; V was cut back by 0 bases and J by 7 bases. The CDR3 spans 17 residues. Per germline, CDR1 LNHNV and CDR2 YYDKDF (reference sequence). The chain's CDR3 is CATSRDTQGAIFGEQYF. Written as DNA, the CDR3 is TGTGCCACCAGCAGAGATACACAGGGGGCTATCTTTGGGGAGCAGTACTTC.

The chain uses TRBV5-4 and TRBJ2-1, with TRBD2 identical over 14 bases. With 6 bases clipped from V and 6 bases from J, the junction kept 11 bases outside the gene matches. Per the germline V gene, CDR1 is SGHNT and CDR2 is YYREEE (reference sequence). This CDR3 has 17 amino acids. The CDR3 spells CASKLGGLAGVVNEQFF. CDR3 sequence (DNA): TGTGCCAGCAAACTGGGGGGACTAGCGGGAGTGGTCAATGAGCAGTTCTTC. The full variable domain, rest sourced from reference TRBV5-4 and TRBJ2-1, is ETGVTQSPTHLIKTRGQQVTLRCSSQSGHNTVSWYQQALGQGPQFIFQYYREEENGRGNFPPRFSGLQFPNYSSELNVNALELDDSALYLCASKLGGLAGVVNEQFFGPGTRLTVL.

This clone turned up a few times. V is TRBV6-6 and J is TRBJ2-1, with 8 bases matching TRBD2. This CDR3 is 16 amino acids long. Germline CDR1 and CDR2: MNHNY and SVGAGI (reference sequence). Germline trimming cut 6 bases from V and 2 bases from J; bases unmatched to any gene: 9. The CDR3 DNA follows: TGTGCCAGCAGCCCATCTTGGACTAGCCCCTACAATGAGCAGTTCTTC. Its translation: CASSPSWTSPYNEQFF.

The J gene is TRBJ2-3, the V gene TRBV7-2, with a tentative D call TRBD2 (5 bases). The CDR3 length is 14 residues. Per the germline V gene, CDR1 is SGHTA and CDR2 is FQGNSA. Trimming shortened V by 1 base and J by 3 bases, and 8 bases separated the two germline ends. The CDR3 loop is CASSLGGLTDTQYF. The CDR3 region has the DNA TGTGCCAGCAGCTTAGGCGGGCTTACAGATACGCAGTATTTT.

The chain has TRBV28 and TRBJ2-1; TRBD2 matches at 8 bases. J was trimmed by 6 bases and V by 4 bases; bases with no gene match: 8. This CDR3 region has 15 residues. Looked up from germline, CDR1 is MDHEN and CDR2 is SYDVKM. The CDR3, as DNA: TGTGCCAGCAGTTCGGGACTAGAAATGGGCAATGAGCAGTTCTTC. Protein: CASSSGLEMGNEQFF.

The chain recombines TRBV28 with TRBJ2-5; TRBD2 is a possible D gene (6 bases). The length of the CDR3 is 13 residues. Germline V gene lookup returns CDR1 MDHEN and CDR2 SYDVKM. V lost 5 bases and J 4 bases, leaving 11 bases between the germline ends. The CDR3 protein is CASSGGPIETQYF. The CDR3 DNA reads as TGTGCCAGCAGTGGAGGGCCTATAGAGACCCAGTACTTC.

This chain joins TRBV6-5 and TRBJ1-2; no clear D. Germline V gives CDR1 MNHEY, CDR2 SVGAGI. V was clipped by 2 bases and J by 5 bases, with 12 bases between them. This CDR3 is built from 14 residues. CDR3 sequence reads: CASSYGAGAYGYTF. The DNA of the CDR3 is TGTGCCAGCAGTTACGGAGCGGGAGCTTATGGCTACACCTTC.

This chain links TRBV30 with TRBJ1-4; D not certain. The CDR3 runs to 20 residues. The V end lost 3 bases, the J end lost 0 bases, and 26 bases lay between the germline ends. Germline-derived CDR1 and CDR2 are GTSNPN and SVGIG (reference sequence). CDR3 sequence (DNA): TGTGCCTGGAGCTCACCGGGAAAAACCCTCAGGAGGGCAACTAATGAAAAACTGTTTTTT. The encoded protein is CAWSSPGKTLRRATNEKLFF.

The chain couples TRBV6-5 to TRBJ2-7; 7 bases line up with TRBD1. Germline lookup yields CDR1 MNHEY and CDR2 SVGAGI. The CDR3 totals 14 residues. V lost 5 bases, J lost 4 bases, and 8 bases stayed unmatched. CDR3 in amino acids: CASSQPGQLYEQYF. The CDR3 DNA is TGTGCCAGCAGTCAGCCGGGACAGTTATACGAGCAGTACTTC.

This sequence joins TRBV27 and TRBJ2-7, with 9 bases that match TRBD1. The CDR3 extends over 13 amino acids. The ends lost 6 bases at V and 5 bases at J; junction bases unmatched: 5. The germline CDR1 and CDR2 sequences are MNHEY and SMNVEV (reference sequence). CDR3: CASRRDRDHEQYF. DNA for the CDR3: TGTGCCAGCAGGAGGGACAGGGACCACGAGCAGTACTTC.

The V gene is TRBV5-5, the J gene TRBJ2-7, with TRBD2 as a possible D gene (6 bases). V dropped 5 bases and J dropped 3 bases, with 9 bases sitting between them. Germline-derived CDR1 and CDR2 are SGHKS and YYEKEE (reference sequence). This CDR3 spans 12 amino acids. The CDR3 loop is CASRRGGYEQYF. The CDR3 nucleotides are TGTGCCAGCAGACGGGGAGGCTACGAGCAGTACTTC.

This sequence joins TRBV2 and TRBJ2-6; no firm D call. The CDR3 loop spans 14 amino acids. Germline V gives CDR1 SNHLY, CDR2 FYNNEI. Trimming took 7 bases from V and 1 from J, leaving 8 bases between them. CDR3 protein: CASILYSGANVLTF. CDR3 DNA: TGTGCCAGCATTCTATATTCTGGGGCCAACGTCCTGACTTTC. The whole variable domain, remainder taken from reference TRBV2 and TRBJ2-6, is EPEVTQTPSHQVTQMGQEVILRCVPISNHLYFYWYRQILGQKVEFLVSFYNNEISEKSEIFDDQFSVERPDGSNFTLKIRSTKLEDSAMYFCASILYSGANVLTFGAGSRLTVL.

V usage is TRBV6-5 and J usage is TRBJ2-7; 7 nucleotides agree with TRBD1. This CDR3 has 15 residues. After removal of 5 bases from V and 0 bases from J, the junction contained 7 bases not matched to a gene. Germline V lookup: CDR1 MNHEY, CDR2 SVGAGI. The DNA of the CDR3 is TGTGCCAGCAGTGTCCGGACAGGACCCTCCTACGAGCAGTACTTC. This sequence encodes CASSVRTGPSYEQYF.

As for this clone: A read error may produce the germline difference seen at one junction end. The same CDR3 also results from other DNA sequences found in this sample. V usage is TRBV10-3 and J usage is TRBJ2-7; TRBD2 matches at 7 bases. This CDR3 region has 13 residues. The V gene's germline CDR1 is ENHRY and CDR2 SYGVKD. CDR3 sequence: CAVGREIGNEQYF. The CDR3 coding sequence is TGCGCTGTTGGGCGGGAGATAGGGAACGAGCAGTACTTC.

This chain links TRBV7-8 with TRBJ2-2, with 8 bases identical to TRBD1. Germline-derived CDR1 and CDR2 are SGHVS and FQNEAQ. V lost 7 bases and J lost 4; bases outside the gene matches: 8. This CDR3 region has 15 residues. DNA of the CDR3: TGTGCCAGCAATAACGGACAGGGTCCCACCGGGGAGCTGTTTTTT. Translated: CASNNGQGPTGELFF.

The chain carries TRBV5-1 and TRBJ2-2; TRBD1 is a possible D gene (6 bases). The CDR3 is 15 residues long. Germline loops: CDR1 SGHRS, CDR2 YFSETQ. V dropped 4 bases and J dropped 3 bases, with 13 bases sitting between them. CDR3 nucleotide sequence: TGCGCCAGCAGCGAGACGACAGGCTACACCGGGGAGCTGTTTTTT. Amino acids: CASSETTGYTGELFF.

The rearrangement links TRBV19 to TRBJ2-5; 9 bases are shared with TRBD1. Germline loops: CDR1 LNHDA, CDR2 SQIVND (reference sequence). The junction had 6 bases not matched to a gene; V was cut back by 0 bases and J by 1 base. The CDR3 contains 17 residues. The CDR3 loop reads CASSIDGDRAIQETQYF. CDR3 in DNA: TGTGCCAGTAGTATAGATGGGGACAGGGCGATCCAAGAGACCCAGTACTTC.

The chain combines TRBV6-1 with TRBJ2-1; tentative D call: TRBD1 (6 bases). Germline V lookup: CDR1 MNHNS, CDR2 SASEGT. Trimming cost V 7 bases and J 5 bases, with 15 bases left between them. This CDR3 region has 14 residues. The CDR3 loop reads CASTRRWTDNEQFF. CDR3 nucleotides: TGTGCCAGCACCAGAAGATGGACAGACAATGAGCAGTTCTTC.

The chain combines TRBV28 with TRBJ2-7; 7 positions match TRBD2. The V gene end was trimmed by 4 bases and the J gene end by 3 bases; junction bases not matched to a gene: 18. Germline CDR1 reads MDHEN; CDR2 reads SYDVKM. The CDR3 has 18 residues. CDR3 DNA sequence: TGTGCCAGCAGTTCCCTGTACATAGGGGAAGCGGGAAGCTACGAGCAGTACTTC. Protein product: CASSSLYIGEAGSYEQYF.

The genes are TRBV7-9 and TRBJ2-5; 10 bases agree with TRBD2. Germline V lookup: CDR1 SEHNR, CDR2 FQNEAQ (reference sequence). Trimming at V came to 5 bases and at J to 5 bases, leaving 5 bases not matched to a gene. The CDR3 is made up of 14 amino acids. In nucleotides, the CDR3 is TGTGCCAGCAGCGAACATAGCGGGAGGGAGACCCAGTACTTC. It yields the protein CASSEHSGRETQYF.

The V gene is TRBV5-6, the J gene TRBJ2-1, with 10 nucleotides matching TRBD1. In germline, CDR1 is SGHDT, CDR2 YYEEEE. Trimming took 2 bases from V and 7 from J; bases not matched to a gene: 6. The length of the CDR3 is 15 residues. The CDR3 sequence is CASSLVGQGRNEQFF. For the CDR3, the DNA is TGTGCCAGCAGCTTAGTGGGACAGGGGCGGAATGAGCAGTTCTTC.